This passage covers 26 T cell receptor beta chains from one sample sequenced in a study of blood T cell repertoires in COVID-19. The data were produced by immunoSEQ multiplex PCR, yet TCRdb's version contains in-frame clones alone and is incomplete. Among 70,000 or so clones listed, approximately 90% were seen once. Material: peripheral blood. These receptors originate from a young woman with acute or convalescent COVID-19.

The chain couples TRBV7-2 to TRBJ2-1, with D maybe TRBD1 (5 bases). Trimming stripped 5 bases from V and 3 bases from J, with 20 bases between. The CDR3 covers 17 residues. The germline CDR1 and CDR2 sequences are SGHTA and FQGNSA. The chain's CDR3 is CASSPEKGIGYYNEQFF. The CDR3 bases are TGTGCCAGCAGCCCGGAGAAGGGGATAGGGTACTACAATGAGCAGTTCTTC.

The chain couples TRBV28 to TRBJ2-7; 9 bases fit TRBD1. J gave up 5 bases and V 3 bases, and 5 bases lay outside the gene matches. The CDR3 extends over 14 amino acids. CDR1 MDHEN and CDR2 SYDVKM come from the germline V gene. CDR3 amino acids: CASSFGTGSNEQYF. Here the CDR3 DNA reads TGTGCCAGCAGTTTTGGGACAGGGTCCAACGAGCAGTACTTC.

The genes are TRBV6-2 or TRBV6-3 and TRBJ1-4, with 11 bases lining up with TRBD1. Germline V gene lookup returns CDR1 MNHEY and CDR2 SVGEGT. V trimming: 5 bases; J trimming: 10 bases; junction bases outside the gene matches: 3. The CDR3 consists of 13 residues. CDR3: CASSTGTGGKLFF. The CDR3 bases are TGTGCCAGCAGTACGGGGACAGGGGGAAAACTGTTTTTT.

The chain joins TRBV2 to TRBJ1-5; D perhaps matches TRBD1 (6 bases). The length of the CDR3 is 15 residues. CDR1 and CDR2 (germline): SNHLY, FYNNEI. The germline V and J ends were trimmed by 5 bases and 2 bases, with 13 bases remaining between them. CDR3 region: CASSRQARGNQPQHF. DNA of the CDR3: TGTGCCAGCAGTCGACAGGCGAGGGGCAATCAGCCCCAGCATTTT.

This clone was seen a few times. This chain uses TRBV6-5 with TRBJ2-2; 9 bases fit TRBD1. CDR1 and CDR2 (germline): MNHEY, SVGAGI. The CDR3 contains 14 residues. V was pared by 7 bases and J by 3 bases, with 3 bases of the junction left unmatched. Here the CDR3 DNA reads TGTGCCAGCAACCGGGACAGGGACACCGGGGAGCTGTTTTTT. Translated: CASNRDRDTGELFF.

In this sample, this clone turned up a few times. This chain joins TRBV14 and TRBJ2-5; TRBD2 aligns across 13 bases. The CDR3 runs 16 residues. V was pared by 1 base and J by 5 bases, with 4 bases of the junction left unmatched. Germline lookup yields CDR1 SGHDN and CDR2 FVKESK. CDR3 coding DNA: TGTGCCAGCAGCCAAGGAGGGACTAGCGGGACGGAGACCCAGTACTTC. It specifies CASSQGGTSGTETQYF.

V gene TRBV6-1 combines with J gene TRBJ2-1; 10 positions match TRBD2. J was trimmed by 6 bases and V by 0 bases; bases with no gene match: 11. Germline values: CDR1 MNHNS, CDR2 SASEGT. The CDR3 contains 18 residues. The CDR3 nucleotides read TGTGCCAGCAGTGAAGCTTTTCGAAGGCTAGCGGGAGTCAATGAGCAGTTCTTC. Translated: CASSEAFRRLAGVNEQFF.

The count of this clone is one. V usage is TRBV15 and J usage is TRBJ2-1; 14 positions agree with TRBD2. Trimming took 5 bases from V and 9 from J; bases not matched to a gene: 6. From germline, CDR1 is LNHNV and CDR2 YYDKDF (reference sequence). The CDR3 length is 15 residues. The CDR3 DNA follows: TGTGCCACCAGCCGGTGGACTAGCGGGAGGATTGAGCAGTTCTTC. Its protein is CATSRWTSGRIEQFF. Variable domain in full (rest from reference TRBV15 and TRBJ2-1): DAMVIQNPRYQVTQFGKPVTLSCSQTLNHNVMYWYQQKSSQAPKLLFHYYDKDFNNEADTPDNFQSRRPNTSFCFLDIRSPGLGDTAMYLCATSRWTSGRIEQFFGPGTRLTVL.

The V and J genes are TRBV6-5 and TRBJ2-7; the match to TRBD1 covers 8 bases. CDR1 and CDR2 (germline): MNHEY, SVGAGI. The CDR3 totals 14 residues. J lost 3 bases, V lost 4 bases, and 5 bases had no gene match. The CDR3 loop is CASSLGTGVYEQYF. The CDR3 bases are TGTGCCAGCAGTTTAGGGACAGGCGTCTACGAGCAGTACTTC.

The V gene is TRBV2, the J gene TRBJ2-7; weak D call: TRBD1 (5 bases). Per the germline V gene, CDR1 is SNHLY and CDR2 is FYNNEI. Trimming removed 3 bases at V and 2 bases at J, with 11 bases between. This CDR3 is 14 amino acids long. In DNA, the CDR3 is TGTGCCAGCAGTGAGTCGAAGGGGCCCTACGAGCAGTACTTC. The encoded protein is CASSESKGPYEQYF.

This clone has just a few counts. This sequence joins TRBV6-2 or TRBV6-3 and TRBJ2-1, with 8 bases that match TRBD2. CDR3 length equals 17 residues. With 0 bases clipped from V and 4 bases from J, the junction kept 8 bases outside the gene matches. CDR1 is MNHEY and CDR2 is SVGEGT in the germline V gene. Written as DNA, the CDR3 is TGTGCCAGCAGTTACTCCCCTACTAGCGGACTTTACAATGAGCAGTTCTTC. This sequence encodes CASSYSPTSGLYNEQFF.

This chain joins TRBV29-1 and TRBJ2-3, with 7 nucleotides matching TRBD1. The V and J ends lost 3 bases and 7 bases, in that order; junction bases with no gene match: 7. Germline CDR1 SQVTM, CDR2 ANQGSEA. This CDR3 contains 13 residues. CDR3 DNA sequence: TGCAGCGTTGACGAGGGGGCGAGAAATACGCAGTATTTT. Protein product: CSVDEGARNTQYF.

The chain couples TRBV29-1 to TRBJ1-2, with D maybe TRBD1 (5 bases). CDR3 length equals 12 residues. Germline V gene sequence: CDR1 SQVTM, CDR2 ANQGSEA. V was pared by 4 bases and J by 1 base, with 7 bases between. The CDR3 bases are TGCAGCGTTGGAGACAGTAACTATGGCTACACCTTC. Protein sequence: CSVGDSNYGYTF.

The chain uses TRBV4-1 and TRBJ1-4; D gene unclear. The CDR3 length is 13 residues. Deletions cut 6 bases from V and 6 bases from J, with 11 bases between. Germline assignment: CDR1 MGHRA and CDR2 YSYEKL. The CDR3 sequence is CASSPVRDEKLFF. Written as DNA, the CDR3 is TGCGCCAGCAGTCCCGTGAGGGATGAAAAACTGTTTTTT.

The chain joins TRBV5-1 to TRBJ2-7, with TRBD2 matching over 8 bases. The CDR3 is 15 residues long. Germline CDR1 and CDR2: SGHRS and YFSETQ. V shed 0 bases and J 7 bases; nucleotides not matched to a gene: 9. The CDR3 DNA reads TGCGCCAGCAGCTTGGGACCCGGGACGGGAGGGGAGCAGTACTTC. This codes for CASSLGPGTGGEQYF.

This clone was picked up one time. The chain couples TRBV7-9 to TRBJ1-2, with TRBD1 matching over 7 bases. Unmatched junction bases numbered 7, after V lost 5 bases and J lost 7 bases. Germline CDR1 SEHNR, CDR2 FQNEAQ (reference sequence). The CDR3 is 13 amino acids. The CDR3 DNA follows: TGTGCCAGCAGCACCAGACAGGGTGGTGGCTACACCTTC. Translation: CASSTRQGGGYTF.

The chain uses TRBV19 and TRBJ1-5; 8 positions match TRBD1. This CDR3 is built from 15 residues. Germline values: CDR1 LNHDA, CDR2 SQIVND (reference sequence). The V gene end was trimmed by 6 bases and the J gene end by 2 bases; junction bases not matched to a gene: 6. CDR3 sequence: CASSNGQGRNQPQHF. The DNA of the CDR3 is TGTGCCAGTAGCAACGGACAGGGCCGCAATCAGCCCCAGCATTTT.

The chain has TRBV28 and TRBJ1-5, with D possibly TRBD1 on 5 matching bases. Trimming shortened V by 0 bases and J by 3 bases, and 6 bases separated the two germline ends. The CDR3 has 14 amino acids. Looked up from germline, CDR1 is MDHEN and CDR2 is SYDVKM. The CDR3 here is CASSLWGLNQPQHF. The CDR3 DNA reads as TGTGCCAGCAGTTTATGGGGACTCAATCAGCCCCAGCATTTT.

The rearrangement uses TRBV10-2 and TRBJ2-1, with 7 bases identical to TRBD2. The CDR3 runs to 13 residues. From germline, CDR1 is WSHSY and CDR2 SAAADI. Trimming cost V 7 bases and J 5 bases; bases outside gene matches: 5. The CDR3 loop reads CASTSGVNNEQFF. DNA for the CDR3: TGCGCCAGCACAAGCGGGGTAAACAATGAGCAGTTCTTC.

The rearrangement joins TRBV6-5 to TRBJ1-6; TRBD1 matches at 9 bases. Germline V lookup: CDR1 MNHEY, CDR2 SVGAGI. The CDR3 covers 14 residues. The V and J ends lost 4 bases and 8 bases, in that order; junction bases with no gene match: 3. The CDR3 nucleotides are TGTGCCAGCAGTTCGACAGGGGGAGATTCACCCCTCCACTTT. Protein: CASSSTGGDSPLHF.

This chain connects TRBV28 to TRBJ2-1, with D maybe TRBD2 (7 bases). In germline, CDR1 is MDHEN, CDR2 SYDVKM. Trimming cost V 10 bases and J 2 bases, with 15 bases left between them. This CDR3 spans 14 amino acids. The CDR3 region has the DNA TGTGCCATCGAGGGGGGAGGGCCCTACAATGAGCAGTTCTTC. Translation gives CAIEGGGPYNEQFF.

The rearrangement links TRBV19 to TRBJ2-6, with D maybe TRBD2 (6 bases). The CDR3 has 16 amino acids. V dropped 6 bases and J dropped 1 base, with 13 bases sitting between them. The germline V gene encodes CDR1 LNHDA and CDR2 SQIVND (reference sequence). CDR3 amino acids: CASSPRGSSGANVLTF. The CDR3 coding sequence is TGTGCCAGTAGCCCACGGGGGAGTTCTGGGGCCAACGTCCTGACTTTC.

The V call is TRBV7-9, the J call TRBJ1-1, with D possibly matching TRBD1 (5 bases). The CDR3 contains 15 residues. V shed 6 bases and J shed 4 bases, with 18 bases lying between them. Germline values: CDR1 SEHNR, CDR2 FQNEAQ (reference sequence). The CDR3 DNA reads TGTGCCAGCAGTCGCACTGGGGGGATGAGCACTGAAGCTTTCTTT. Protein product: CASSRTGGMSTEAFF.

V usage is TRBV12-3 or TRBV12-4 and J usage is TRBJ2-5; D remains unclear. Trimming took off 3 bases at V and 0 bases at J, with 5 bases between the two ends. The CDR3 runs to 13 residues. The CDR3 protein is CASSFNYQETQYF. CDR3 coding DNA: TGTGCCAGCAGTTTTAACTACCAAGAGACCCAGTACTTC.

The V and J genes are TRBV30 and TRBJ2-1, with 13 positions matching TRBD2. Germline CDR1 is GTSNPN and CDR2 is SVGIG (reference sequence). Germline trimming cut 0 bases from V and 7 bases from J; bases unmatched to any gene: 15. The CDR3 extends over 19 amino acids. The CDR3 sequence is CAWSVLGGLAGEKLNEQFF. The DNA for the CDR3 is TGTGCCTGGAGTGTACTAGGCGGACTAGCGGGAGAAAAGTTAAATGAGCAGTTCTTC.

The CDR3 DNA reads as TGTGCCAGCGGGGACCCGGGACTACTGGGGCGGGAGACCCAGTACTTC. Translating it yields CASGDPGLLGRETQYF. The chain joins TRBV28 to TRBJ2-5, with 7 bases identical to TRBD2. After removal of 8 bases from V and 5 bases from J, the junction contained 17 bases not matched to a gene. This CDR3 comprises 16 residues. CDR1 is MDHEN, CDR2 SYDVKM, per germline.